Following are 2 T cell receptor beta chains from one sample sequenced in a study of regulatory and conventional T cells in RAG deficiency. Conventional CD4+ T cells were sorted from blood as CD25-low CD127-high cells. Here immunoSEQ multiplex PCR was the method, and the copy in TCRdb shows in-frame clones only, minus some. The sample consists of 30,000 to 40,000 clones, more than 75% of them appearing once. These same data were also listed under a study on regulatory T cells. That source adds: The primer mix had 52 TRBV and 13 TRBJ primers.

Sequencing used CD4+ effector T cells sorted from blood. The receptors here all came from a human donor in good health.

The J gene is TRBJ2-2, the V gene TRBV5-1, with D unclear. V was clipped by 2 bases and J by 5 bases, with 10 bases between them. Germline V gene lookup returns CDR1 SGHRS and CDR2 YFSETQ. The CDR3 consists of 14 residues. DNA for the CDR3: TGCGCCAGCAGCTTCAGTCCGGCTACCGGGGAGCTGTTTTTT. It specifies CASSFSPATGELFF.

The CDR3, as DNA: TGTGCCAGCAGTCAAATGAAAGGAGGCACTGAAGCTTTCTTT. Amino acid sequence: CASSQMKGGTEAFF. The rearrangement uses TRBV2 and TRBJ1-1; D gene unclear. CDR1 SNHLY and CDR2 FYNNEI come from the germline V gene. The CDR3 length is 14 residues. V lost 5 bases to trimming and J lost 4 bases, with 14 bases between them.